What follows are 25 T cell receptor beta chains derived from one specimen sequenced in a study of beta chain features in type 1 diabetes. Isolated RNA was reverse transcribed in full, so expressed TCRB transcripts were sequenced. Profiling relied on immunoSEQ multiplex PCR, and the TCRdb table lists in-frame clones only, not all of them. The data contain hundreds of thousands of clones, roughly 13% of them singletons. Study-level findings and limits: When Type 1 diabetes patients were examined, their TCRB CDR3s proved moderately but significantly shorter in all four CD4+ subsets.

These receptors' targets are unknown. What was sequenced was naive CD4+ T cells from blood. Receptor source: a man aged 18 to 29 with type 1 diabetes.

This chain links TRBV2 with TRBJ1-1, with D perhaps matching TRBD1 (5 bases). The CDR3 runs to 14 residues. V was shortened by 6 bases and J by 4 bases, with 15 bases between the two germline ends. In germline, CDR1 is SNHLY, CDR2 FYNNEI. The CDR3: CASRPSPGTTEAFF. CDR3 coding DNA: TGTGCCAGCAGACCGTCCCCAGGGACCACTGAAGCTTTCTTT.

There are a few counts of this clone. The V call is TRBV6-5, the J call TRBJ2-7; 9 nucleotides match TRBD1. The CDR3 is 15 amino acids. Germline assignment: CDR1 MNHEY and CDR2 SVGAGI. Germline trimming cut 6 bases from V and 3 bases from J; bases unmatched to any gene: 9. The CDR3 DNA is TGTGCCAGCAGCCATTCCGGGACAGGGATCTACGAGCAGTACTTC. It specifies CASSHSGTGIYEQYF.

The rearrangement links TRBV5-1 to TRBJ1-1; 7 nucleotides line up with TRBD1. J gave up 3 bases and V 3 bases, and 5 bases lay outside the gene matches. Germline CDR1 and CDR2: SGHRS and YFSETQ. The CDR3 has 14 amino acids. The CDR3 sequence is CASSSTGTDTEAFF. The CDR3 nucleotides read TGCGCCAGCAGCTCGACAGGGACGGACACTGAAGCTTTCTTT.

The chain has TRBV11-1 and TRBJ2-1; no definite D call. CDR1 is SGHAT, CDR2 FQDESV, per germline (reference sequence). The CDR3 is made up of 11 amino acids. V lost 3 bases, J lost 8 bases, and 5 bases lay in between. In nucleotides, the CDR3 is TGTGCCAGCAGCTTCACCCATGAGCAGTTCTTC. Translated, it gives CASSFTHEQFF.

In this sample, this clone turned up a few times. The rearrangement uses TRBV29-1 and TRBJ1-5; 9 positions agree with TRBD1. This CDR3 contains 13 residues. The V and J ends lost 4 bases and 4 bases, in that order; junction bases with no gene match: 2. CDR1 is SQVTM, CDR2 ANQGSEA, per germline. CDR3 residues: CSVAGTGNQPQHF. In DNA, the CDR3 is TGCAGCGTTGCCGGGACAGGGAATCAGCCCCAGCATTTT.

This clone was observed a few times. The chain couples TRBV6-5 to TRBJ2-7; 7 bases match TRBD2. Germline V lookup: CDR1 MNHEY, CDR2 SVGAGI. V trimming: 5 bases; J trimming: 0 bases; junction bases outside the gene matches: 7. This CDR3 has 15 residues. The CDR3 protein is CASSPGTIPSYEQYF. In DNA form, the CDR3 reads TGTGCCAGCAGTCCCGGGACTATCCCCTCCTACGAGCAGTACTTC.

This clone has a handful of counts. The sample contains more than one DNA sequence encoding this CDR3. This chain uses TRBV10-3 with TRBJ2-3; D might be TRBD2 (6 bases). The CDR3 loop spans 12 amino acids. The germline V and J ends were trimmed by 6 bases and 2 bases, with 6 bases remaining between them. Germline-derived CDR1 and CDR2 are ENHRY and SYGVKD. CDR3 DNA: TGTGCCATCAGGGACTACACAGATACGCAGTATTTT. Its translation is CAIRDYTDTQYF.

This clone was seen a few times. V is TRBV5-4 and J is TRBJ2-1; D is perhaps TRBD1 or TRBD2 (5 bases each). The V end was cut by 2 bases, the J end by 1 base, with 10 bases between. Germline CDR1 and CDR2: SGHNT and YYREEE (reference sequence). The CDR3 loop spans 15 amino acids. The DNA for the CDR3 is TGTGCCAGCAGCTTTCCCGGGGCATCCTACAATGAGCAGTTCTTC. It yields the protein CASSFPGASYNEQFF.

This sequence joins TRBV10-3 and TRBJ1-2; D possibly corresponds to TRBD1 (6 bases). V gave up 7 bases and J gave up 6 bases, with 18 bases separating them. Germline CDR1 and CDR2: ENHRY and SYGVKD. CDR3 length: 14 amino acids. CDR3 nucleotides: TGTGCCATCAAGAGGAGCATACAGGGCGATGGCTACACCTTC. Its translation: CAIKRSIQGDGYTF.

This clone was counted between two and nine times. V gene TRBV19 combines with J gene TRBJ2-1, with TRBD1 identical over 8 bases. J lost 3 bases, V lost 6 bases, and 4 bases had no gene match. There are 14 residues in the CDR3. Germline values: CDR1 LNHDA, CDR2 SQIVND (reference sequence). The CDR3 is CASSGQGGYNEQFF. CDR3 DNA: TGTGCCAGTAGCGGACAGGGAGGCTACAATGAGCAGTTCTTC.

The chain has TRBV29-1 and TRBJ1-2, with TRBD1 identical over 8 bases. CDR1 and CDR2 from the germline V gene are SQVTM and ANQGSEA. The V segment lost 3 bases and the J segment 4 bases; nucleotides outside the gene matches: 4. The CDR3 is made up of 13 amino acids. CDR3 loop: CSVETGTGYGYTF. CDR3 in DNA: TGCAGCGTTGAGACCGGGACAGGCTATGGCTACACCTTC.

This clone appeared a few times. The chain carries TRBV5-4 and TRBJ2-5; 10 nucleotides match TRBD1. The CDR3 has 16 amino acids. Germline V lookup: CDR1 SGHNT, CDR2 YYREEE (reference sequence). Trimming at V came to 3 bases and at J to 5 bases, leaving 10 bases not matched to a gene. The CDR3 DNA follows: TGTGCCAGCAGCTCCTACCGGGACAGGGGAGGTGAGACCCAGTACTTC. Amino acid sequence: CASSSYRDRGGETQYF.

This clone turned up a few times. The chain has TRBV28 and TRBJ1-5, with a possible D match to TRBD1 (5 bases). V was cut by 8 bases and J by 1 base, with 18 bases left in between. The CDR3 totals 16 residues. Germline assignment: CDR1 MDHEN and CDR2 SYDVKM. CDR3 nucleotide sequence: TGTGCCAGCCTCCTAGGGACGGAGGGAAGCAATCAGCCCCAGCATTTT. Amino acid sequence: CASLLGTEGSNQPQHF. The whole variable domain, filled in from reference TRBV28 and TRBJ1-5, reads DVKVTQSSRYLVKRTGEKVFLECVQDMDHENMFWYRQDPGLGLRLIYFSYDVKMKEKGDIPEGYSVSREKKERFSLILESASTNQTSMYLCASLLGTEGSNQPQHFGDGTRLSIL.

The chain joins TRBV7-9 to TRBJ1-1, with a possible D match to TRBD1 (5 bases). CDR1 and CDR2 (germline): SEHNR, FQNEAQ (reference sequence). V shed 8 bases and J shed 6 bases, with 28 bases lying between them. This CDR3 region has 17 residues. CDR3 residues: CASGGGRDSPGDPEAFF. As DNA, the CDR3 is TGTGCCAGCGGCGGGGGTCGGGACTCCCCTGGGGACCCTGAAGCTTTCTTT.

This clone has just a few counts. J is TRBJ2-5 and V is TRBV5-1; 7 nucleotides align to TRBD2. The trim removed 6 bases at V and 1 base at J, leaving 9 bases unmatched. CDR3 length: 15 amino acids. The germline V gene encodes CDR1 SGHRS and CDR2 YFSETQ. The CDR3 DNA sequence: TGCGCCAGCACGAGCATTGGCGGGAGCCAAGAGACCCAGTACTTC. Translated, it gives CASTSIGGSQETQYF.

The chain has TRBV5-1 and TRBJ2-5, with D perhaps given as TRBD1 or TRBD2 (5 bases each). The CDR3 is 12 amino acids. CDR1 and CDR2 (germline): SGHRS, YFSETQ. The germline V and J ends were trimmed by 3 bases and 5 bases, with 8 bases remaining between them. CDR3 protein: CASSWDRETQYF. In DNA form, the CDR3 reads TGCGCCAGCAGCTGGGACCGGGAGACCCAGTACTTC.

This clone has only a few counts. The J gene is TRBJ2-3, the V gene TRBV18, with D unclear. The CDR3 runs 14 residues. The V and J ends lost 3 bases and 10 bases respectively, with 17 bases between them. Germline CDR1 and CDR2: KGHSH and LQKENI. The CDR3 reads CASSPASPGLAQYF. CDR3 coding DNA: TGTGCCAGCTCACCGGCCTCCCCCGGTTTGGCGCAGTATTTT. Based on the CDR3 plus reference TRBV18 and TRBJ2-3, the full variable domain is NAGVMQNPRHLVRRRGQEARLRCSPMKGHSHVYWYRQLPEEGLKFMVYLQKENIIDESGMPKERFSAEFPKEGPSILRIQQVVRGDSAAYFCASSPASPGLAQYFGPGTRLTVL.

This chain links TRBV7-6 with TRBJ2-5; 9 nucleotides line up with TRBD1. V dropped 3 bases and J dropped 5; count of bases not matched to a gene: 10. This CDR3 is built from 16 residues. Germline CDR1 reads SGHVS; CDR2 reads FNYEAQ. CDR3 bases: TGTGCCAGCAGCTTCGGGACAGGGCGGCTGGTGGAGACCCAGTACTTC. As protein: CASSFGTGRLVETQYF.

This clone was detected only a few times. The V and J genes are TRBV7-3 and TRBJ1-1; TRBD1 is a possible D gene (6 bases). In germline, CDR1 is SGHTA, CDR2 FQGTGA. Trimming took 5 bases from V and 4 from J, leaving 20 bases between them. The CDR3 extends over 16 amino acids. The CDR3 nucleotides are TGTGCCAGCAGCCCTACCCACGTCGGGGGCGGCACTGAAGCTTTCTTT. Translated, it gives CASSPTHVGGGTEAFF.

The rearrangement links TRBV23-1 to TRBJ2-3; 7 nucleotides line up with TRBD1. TRBV23-1 is designated an ORF whose function remains uncertain. The CDR3 loop spans 13 amino acids. V shed 8 bases, J shed 4 bases, and the junction held 6 bases outside the gene matches. DNA for the CDR3: TGCGCCAGCCGACACAGGGGCCCAGATACGCAGTATTTT. It translates to CASRHRGPDTQYF.

This clone has only a few counts. CDR3 protein: CASNRRGRDSPLHF. The CDR3 DNA sequence: TGTGCCAGCAATAGAAGGGGAAGAGATTCACCCCTCCACTTT. The rearrangement links TRBV2 to TRBJ1-6, with a tentative D call TRBD1 (5 bases). V shed 7 bases and J shed 8 bases, with 15 bases lying between them. Germline values: CDR1 SNHLY, CDR2 FYNNEI. The CDR3 consists of 14 residues.

This chain uses TRBV30 with TRBJ1-3; possibly TRBD1 for D (5 bases). The V and J ends lost 2 bases and 3 bases respectively, with 17 bases between them. The CDR3 covers 16 residues. Germline lookup yields CDR1 GTSNPN and CDR2 SVGIG (reference sequence). CDR3 in DNA: TGTGCCTGGAGTCACGGGCCAGGGATCCATGGAAACACCATATATTTT. It specifies CAWSHGPGIHGNTIYF.

This clone was seen only a few times. Other DNA sequences in the same sample also yield this CDR3. The chain uses TRBV5-1 and TRBJ2-7; D unresolved. The germline V gene encodes CDR1 SGHRS and CDR2 YFSETQ. Trimming cost V 0 bases and J 3 bases, with 7 bases left between them. The CDR3 has 13 residues. CDR3 sequence: CASSLASDYEQYF. The CDR3 nucleotides are TGCGCCAGCAGCTTGGCCTCGGACTACGAGCAGTACTTC.

The chain carries TRBV6-5 and TRBJ2-7; D remains unclear. CDR1 is MNHEY, CDR2 SVGAGI, per germline. The CDR3 spans 13 residues. The V end lost 2 bases, the J end lost 2 bases, and 7 bases lay between the germline ends. Written as DNA, the CDR3 is TGTGCCAGCAGTTACGGGCGGACCTACGAGCAGTACTTC. It translates to CASSYGRTYEQYF.

The rearrangement uses TRBV7-9 and TRBJ2-1; D unresolved. V was shortened by 0 bases and J by 8 bases, with 14 bases between the two germline ends. This CDR3 has 15 amino acids. Germline CDR1 is SEHNR and CDR2 is FQNEAQ (reference sequence). CDR3 region: CASSLAGFLVDEQFF. The CDR3 coding sequence is TGTGCCAGCAGCTTAGCAGGCTTTCTGGTCGATGAGCAGTTCTTC.